The present entry profiles one T cell receptor (beta chain) with its context. Its antigen is still unknown. Base-call qualities are not available, and no considerably larger clone is one nucleotide away. This entry is derived from a study of blood T cell repertoires in COVID-19 (dated by TCRdb to 2019 to 2021). With respect to the entire study: Samples from collaborators originated in the United States, Italy and Spain and spanned both the acute and convalescent phases of COVID-19. The samples were drawn from two sources: the first 160 participants of the ongoing ImmuneRACE study, and 1,000 to 1,500 subjects contributed by 6 global collaborators. A freely available public database, intended as a resource for researchers studying the immune response to SARS-CoV-2, is where the repertoires were released. Deeply sampled blood TCRbeta repertoires from subjects exposed to, actively infected with, or recovered from COVID-19 were included in the dataset. A de-identified subject ID, COVID-19 status, age in years and sex were almost always included in the sample metadata. The prospective study material was composed of cDNA or gDNA derived from T cells, B-cell-depleted T cells, or PBMCs. Where available, HLA class I and class II types were taken from metadata supplied by the sample provider and were not determined by assay-based typing.

The paper as a whole reports these results and caveats: The quantity of clinical and demographic metadata differed by source and by participant and was supplied without curation.

Whole blood was collected in K2EDTA tubes by collaborating institutions according to the institutions' own protocols. Collaborator samples were shipped for TCRbeta analysis as frozen whole blood, isolated PBMCs, or DNA extracted from either sample type. From the cysteine up to the phenylalanine, the CDR3 has a length of 17 residues. The read is trimmed to its CDR3 DNA, 51 bases read in frame from base 1. Trimming takes 4 bases from V and 0 bases from J, and the germline ends sit 19 bases apart. As encoded in the germline V gene, CDR1 is SGDLS while CDR2 is YYNGEE. TCRbeta CDR3 regions were amplified from genomic DNA using the immunoSEQ Assay, a bias-controlled multiplex PCR. As for the original processing: Nucleated cell counts per sample were estimated from amplification of reference gene primers within the assay. To quantify the absolute abundance of each unique TCRbeta CDR3 rearrangement, sequence reads were collapsed and filtered. Productive Simpson clonality was computed per sample as the square root of Simpson's diversity index over productive rearrangements. The table comes from immuneACCESS by way of TCRdb, which keeps in-frame sequences with V and J called. Part of the clones is missing from these tables; in studies checked, under half for an unresolved V gene and the rest for unknown reasons. The V and J calls and clone size come from that table; D and trimming were worked out from the DNA. Within this sample are 200,000 to 300,000 clones, with roughly 82% of them counted one time only. The ten largest make up around 12% of the sample.

The sequence came from a man older than 75 with acute or convalescent COVID-19. The sample was peripheral blood. The rearrangement joined TRBV9 to TRBJ1-2, and possibly TRBD1, on 6 matching bases. The CDR3 protein sequence reads: CASSPSPVGQANYGYTF. The bases are TGTGCCAGCAGCCCAAGCCCCGTGGGACAAGCTAACTATGGCTACACCTTC.